The next 5 T cell receptor beta chains were all read from a single sample in a study of blood T cell repertoires in COVID-19 (TCRdb year 2020). Library generation was performed with the immunoSEQ multiplex PCR assay. TCRdb obtained this table from immuneACCESS and retained in-frame rearrangements with V and J assigned. These tables miss some clones; where compared with another copy, unresolved V genes account for less than half of the shortfall, and the remainder is unexplained. The table for this sample lists 100,000 to 150,000 clones; around nine tenths of them were counted only once. Jointly, the top ten make up 9.5% to 12% of the sample. The sequencing input was peripheral blood. The origin of the receptors is a woman aged 70-85 years with COVID-19, enrolled during active disease.

V usage is TRBV6-5 and J usage is TRBJ2-5; D call uncertain. The CDR3 loop spans 15 amino acids. Germline assignment: CDR1 MNHEY and CDR2 SVGAGI. V was shortened by 7 bases and J by 5 bases, with 20 bases between the two germline ends. CDR3 protein: CASKPSWAAAETQYF. The CDR3 coding sequence is TGTGCCAGCAAGCCGAGCTGGGCAGCCGCGGAGACCCAGTACTTC.

The chain couples TRBV7-2 to TRBJ2-2; D is undetermined. V was shortened by 7 bases and J by 6 bases, with 12 bases between the two germline ends. Germline V lookup: CDR1 SGHTA, CDR2 FQGNSA. The CDR3 extends over 13 amino acids. The CDR3 sequence is CASTLPPAGELFF. The CDR3, as DNA: TGTGCCAGCACCCTCCCCCCAGCCGGGGAGCTGTTTTTT.

This clone was seen a single time. The rearrangement uses TRBV6-6 and TRBJ2-1, with 8 bases fitting TRBD2. Losses at the gene ends were 5 bases for V and 7 bases for J; bases not matched to a gene: 10. CDR3 length: 15 amino acids. Per germline, CDR1 MNHNY and CDR2 SVGAGI (reference sequence). CDR3 amino acids: CASSLTSAGGNEQFF. CDR3 nucleotide sequence: TGTGCCAGCAGTCTTACTAGCGCGGGAGGTAATGAGCAGTTCTTC.

The chain joins TRBV4-2 to TRBJ1-6; 8 nucleotides align to TRBD1. Germline CDR1 LGHNA, CDR2 YNFKEQ. The CDR3 sequence is 15 residues long. V gave up 5 bases and J gave up 13 bases; unmatched junction bases: 13. The CDR3 reads CASSAGQGQESPLHF. CDR3 bases: TGTGCCAGCAGCGCCGGACAGGGCCAGGAATCGCCCCTCCACTTT.

The chain carries TRBV12-3 or TRBV12-4 and TRBJ1-1; no clear D. With 5 bases removed from V and 2 bases from J, the gap between germline ends came to 9 bases. This CDR3 spans 13 amino acids. CDR3 amino acids: CASSKLGNTEAFF. CDR3 DNA sequence: TGTGCCAGCAGTAAATTGGGCAACACTGAAGCTTTCTTT.